This TCR beta chain comes out of a study of CD8 T cells in Susac syndrome. V gave up 3 bases and J gave up 3 bases; unmatched junction bases: 1. The CDR3 is 15 residues long. CDR1 is DFQATT, CDR2 SNEGSKA, per germline (reference sequence). RNA amounts of 0.5 to 1 ug underwent reverse transcription with random hexamers. MiXCR was run by TCRdb on the immunoSEQ multiplex PCR reads, yielding one entry per CDR3 protein. The data contain about 85,000 distinct CDR3 sequences, 95% of them singletons. Concerning this clonotype: The target antigen is unknown.

Findings of the study overall: The study's TCR sequencing and HLA analysis covered a relatively small number of individuals, and the study acknowledged this.

This rearrangement joins TRBV20-1 to TRBJ2-1; TRBD2 aligns across 14 bases. This clonotype was sampled from a human donor with Susac syndrome. Sequencing was performed on CD8+ T cells from PBMCs. CDR3 sequence: CSARGLAGVYNEQFF. The CDR3 region has the DNA TGCAGTGCTAGGGGACTAGCGGGGGTCTACAATGAGCAGTTCTTC.